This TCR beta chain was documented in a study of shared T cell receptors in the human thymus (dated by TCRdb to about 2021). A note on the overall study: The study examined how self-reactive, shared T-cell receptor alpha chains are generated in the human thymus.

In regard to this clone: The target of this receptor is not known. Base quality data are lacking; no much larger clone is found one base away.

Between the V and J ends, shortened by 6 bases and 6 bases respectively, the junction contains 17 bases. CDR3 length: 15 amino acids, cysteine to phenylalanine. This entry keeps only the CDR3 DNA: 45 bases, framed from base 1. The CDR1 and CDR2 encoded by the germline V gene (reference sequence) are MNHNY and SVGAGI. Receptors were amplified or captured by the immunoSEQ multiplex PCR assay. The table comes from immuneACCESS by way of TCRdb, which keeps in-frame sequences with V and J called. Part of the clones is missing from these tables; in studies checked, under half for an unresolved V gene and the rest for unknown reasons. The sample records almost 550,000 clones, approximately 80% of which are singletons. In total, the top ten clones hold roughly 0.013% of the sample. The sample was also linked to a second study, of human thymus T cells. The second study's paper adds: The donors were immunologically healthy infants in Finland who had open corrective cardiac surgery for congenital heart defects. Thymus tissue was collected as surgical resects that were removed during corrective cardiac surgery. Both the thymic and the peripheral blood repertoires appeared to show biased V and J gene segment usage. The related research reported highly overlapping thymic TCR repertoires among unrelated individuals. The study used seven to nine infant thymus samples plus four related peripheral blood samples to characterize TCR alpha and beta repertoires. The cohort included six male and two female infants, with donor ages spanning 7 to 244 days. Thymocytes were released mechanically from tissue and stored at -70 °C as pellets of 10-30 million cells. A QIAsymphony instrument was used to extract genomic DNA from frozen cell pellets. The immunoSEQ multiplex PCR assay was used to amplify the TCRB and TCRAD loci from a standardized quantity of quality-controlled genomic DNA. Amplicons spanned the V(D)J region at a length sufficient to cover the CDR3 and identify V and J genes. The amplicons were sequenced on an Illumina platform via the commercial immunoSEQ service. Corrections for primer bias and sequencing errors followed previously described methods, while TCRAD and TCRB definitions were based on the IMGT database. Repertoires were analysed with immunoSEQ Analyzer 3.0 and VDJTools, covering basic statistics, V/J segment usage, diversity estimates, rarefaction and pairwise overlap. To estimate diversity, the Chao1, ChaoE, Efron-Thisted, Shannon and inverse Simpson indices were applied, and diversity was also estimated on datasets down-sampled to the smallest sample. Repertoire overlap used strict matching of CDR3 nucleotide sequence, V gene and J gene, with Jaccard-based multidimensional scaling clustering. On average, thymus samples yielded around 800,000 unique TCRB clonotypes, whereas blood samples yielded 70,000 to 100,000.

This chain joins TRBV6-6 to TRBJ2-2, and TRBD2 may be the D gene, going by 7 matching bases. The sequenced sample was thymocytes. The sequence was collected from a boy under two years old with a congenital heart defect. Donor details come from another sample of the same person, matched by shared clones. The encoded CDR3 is CASRARTGRAGELFF. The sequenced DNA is TGTGCCAGCAGGGCAAGAACAGGGAGGGCCGGGGAGCTGTTTTTT.